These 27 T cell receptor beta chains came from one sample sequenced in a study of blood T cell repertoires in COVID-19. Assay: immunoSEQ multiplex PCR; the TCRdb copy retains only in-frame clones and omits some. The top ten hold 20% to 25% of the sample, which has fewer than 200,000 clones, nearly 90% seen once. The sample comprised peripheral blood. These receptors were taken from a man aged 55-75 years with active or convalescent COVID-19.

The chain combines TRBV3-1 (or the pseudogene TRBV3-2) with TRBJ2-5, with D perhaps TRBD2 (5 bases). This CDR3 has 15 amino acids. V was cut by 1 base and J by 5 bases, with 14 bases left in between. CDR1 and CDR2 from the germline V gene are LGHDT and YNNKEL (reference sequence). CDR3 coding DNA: TGTGCCAGCAGCCAAGGGCGCAGCGGCGGGGAGACCCAGTACTTC. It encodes CASSQGRSGGETQYF.

The CDR3 region has the DNA TGTGCCAGCAGTTTATCGCCCCCGGGACTAGCGGGGGGGGGCACCGGGGAGCTGTTTTTT. This sequence encodes CASSLSPPGLAGGGTGELFF. The chain uses TRBV27 and TRBJ2-2, with TRBD2 matching over 16 bases. Looked up from germline, CDR1 is MNHEY and CDR2 is SMNVEV (reference sequence). J lost 4 bases, V lost 0 bases, and 8 bases had no gene match. The CDR3 totals 20 residues.

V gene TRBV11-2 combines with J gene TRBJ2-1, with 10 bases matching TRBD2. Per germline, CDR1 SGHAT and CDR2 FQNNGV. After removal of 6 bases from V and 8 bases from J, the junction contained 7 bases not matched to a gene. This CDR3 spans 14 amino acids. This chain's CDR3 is CASRASGGTDEQFF. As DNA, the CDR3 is TGTGCCAGCAGGGCTAGCGGGGGTACGGATGAGCAGTTCTTC.

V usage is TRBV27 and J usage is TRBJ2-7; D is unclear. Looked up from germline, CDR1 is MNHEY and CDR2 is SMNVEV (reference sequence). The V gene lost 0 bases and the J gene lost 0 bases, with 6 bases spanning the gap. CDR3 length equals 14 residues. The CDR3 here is CASSLSPSSYEQYF. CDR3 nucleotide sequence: TGTGCCAGCAGTTTATCCCCGAGCTCCTACGAGCAGTACTTC.

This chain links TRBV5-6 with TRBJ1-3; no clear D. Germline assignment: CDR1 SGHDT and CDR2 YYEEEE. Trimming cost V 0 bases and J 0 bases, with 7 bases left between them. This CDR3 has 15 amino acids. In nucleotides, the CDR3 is TGTGCCAGCAGCTTGGCCGGTATCTCTGGAAACACCATATATTTT. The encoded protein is CASSLAGISGNTIYF.

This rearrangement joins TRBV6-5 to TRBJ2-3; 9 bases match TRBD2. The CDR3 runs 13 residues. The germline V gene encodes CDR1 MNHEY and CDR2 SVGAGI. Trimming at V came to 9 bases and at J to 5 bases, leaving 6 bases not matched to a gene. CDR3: CASAGGQGDTQYF. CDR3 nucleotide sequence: TGTGCCAGTGCGGGGGGGCAGGGAGATACGCAGTATTTT.

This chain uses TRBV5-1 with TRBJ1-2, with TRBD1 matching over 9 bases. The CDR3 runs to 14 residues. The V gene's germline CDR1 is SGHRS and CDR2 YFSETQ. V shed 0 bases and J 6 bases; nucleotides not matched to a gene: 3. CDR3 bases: TGCGCCAGCAGCTTGGGACAGGGGGACGATGGCTACACCTTC. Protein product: CASSLGQGDDGYTF.

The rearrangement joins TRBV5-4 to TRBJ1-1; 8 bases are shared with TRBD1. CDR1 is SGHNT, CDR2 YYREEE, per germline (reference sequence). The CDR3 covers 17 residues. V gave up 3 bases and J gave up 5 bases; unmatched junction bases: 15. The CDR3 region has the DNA TGTGCCAGCAGCTGGGGTCTTCAGGGGGCGCGGAAGACTGAAGCTTTCTTT. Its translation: CASSWGLQGARKTEAFF. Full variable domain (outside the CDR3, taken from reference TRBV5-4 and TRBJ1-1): ETGVTQSPTHLIKTRGQQVTLRCSSQSGHNTVSWYQQALGQGPQFIFQYYREEENGRGNFPPRFSGLQFPNYSSELNVNALELDDSALYLCASSWGLQGARKTEAFFGQGTRLTVV.

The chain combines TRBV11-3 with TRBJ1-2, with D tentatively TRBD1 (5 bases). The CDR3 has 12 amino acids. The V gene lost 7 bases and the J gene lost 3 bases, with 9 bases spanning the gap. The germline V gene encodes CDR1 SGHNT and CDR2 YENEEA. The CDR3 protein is CASTREDYGYTF. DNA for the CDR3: TGTGCCAGCACCAGGGAGGACTATGGCTACACCTTC.

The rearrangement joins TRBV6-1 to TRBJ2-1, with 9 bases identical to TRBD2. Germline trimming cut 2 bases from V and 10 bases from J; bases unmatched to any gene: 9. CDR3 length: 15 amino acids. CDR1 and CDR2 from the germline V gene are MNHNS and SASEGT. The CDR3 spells CASSEQSGGPAEQFF. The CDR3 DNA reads TGTGCCAGCAGTGAACAAAGCGGGGGGCCAGCCGAGCAGTTCTTC.

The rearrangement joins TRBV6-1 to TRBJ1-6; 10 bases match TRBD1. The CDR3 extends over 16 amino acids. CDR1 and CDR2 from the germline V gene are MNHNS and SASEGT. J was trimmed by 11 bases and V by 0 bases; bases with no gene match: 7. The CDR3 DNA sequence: TGTGCCAGCAGTGAAGCGGGGACAGGGGCCTTAGCACCCCTCCACTTT. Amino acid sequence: CASSEAGTGALAPLHF.

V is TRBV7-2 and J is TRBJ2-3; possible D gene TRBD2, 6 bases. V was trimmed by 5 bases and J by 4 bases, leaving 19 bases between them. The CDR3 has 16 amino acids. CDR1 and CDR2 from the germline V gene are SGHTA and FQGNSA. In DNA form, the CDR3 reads TGTGCCAGCAGCCCCGGGGCGGGGAGGTATTCAGATACGCAGTATTTT. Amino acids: CASSPGAGRYSDTQYF.

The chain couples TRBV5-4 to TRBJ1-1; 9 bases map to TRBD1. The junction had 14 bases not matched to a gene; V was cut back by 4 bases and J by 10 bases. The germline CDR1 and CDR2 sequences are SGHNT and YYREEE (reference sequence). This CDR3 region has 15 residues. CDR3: CASSPDRGGGRIAFF. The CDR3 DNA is TGTGCCAGCAGCCCGGACAGGGGAGGAGGGCGAATAGCTTTCTTT.

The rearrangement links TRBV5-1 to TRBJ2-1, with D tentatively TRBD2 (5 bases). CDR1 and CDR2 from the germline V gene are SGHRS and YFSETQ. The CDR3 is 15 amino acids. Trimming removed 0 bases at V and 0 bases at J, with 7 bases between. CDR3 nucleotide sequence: TGCGCCAGCAGCTTGGCGGGGAGCTCCTACAATGAGCAGTTCTTC. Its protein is CASSLAGSSYNEQFF.

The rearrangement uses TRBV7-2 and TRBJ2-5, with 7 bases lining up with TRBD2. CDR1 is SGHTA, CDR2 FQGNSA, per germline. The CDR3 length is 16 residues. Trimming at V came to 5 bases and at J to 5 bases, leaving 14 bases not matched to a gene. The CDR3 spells CASSPRTSPGGETQYF. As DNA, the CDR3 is TGTGCCAGCAGCCCCCGGACTAGTCCCGGTGGTGAGACCCAGTACTTC.

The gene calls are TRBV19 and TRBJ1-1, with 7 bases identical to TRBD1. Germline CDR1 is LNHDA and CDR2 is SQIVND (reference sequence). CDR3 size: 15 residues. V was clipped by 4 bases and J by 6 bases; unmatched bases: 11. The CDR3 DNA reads TGTGCCAGTAGTAAGGACAGGTTGAGCTTCTCTGAAGCTTTCTTT. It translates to CASSKDRLSFSEAFF.

CDR3 sequence (DNA): TGTGCCAGCAGCCAAGCGGACAGGGGGAACACTGAAGCTTTCTTT. It is translated as CASSQADRGNTEAFF. V and J are TRBV14 and TRBJ1-1; 9 nucleotides line up with TRBD1. V shed 1 base, J shed 1 base, and the junction held 1 base outside the gene matches. Germline loops: CDR1 SGHDN, CDR2 FVKESK. The CDR3 loop spans 15 amino acids.

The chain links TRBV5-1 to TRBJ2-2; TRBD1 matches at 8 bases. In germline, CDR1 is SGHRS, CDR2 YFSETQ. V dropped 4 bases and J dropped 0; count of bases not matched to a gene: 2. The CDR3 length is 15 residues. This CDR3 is CASSRTGSNTGELFF. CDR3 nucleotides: TGCGCCAGCAGCCGGACAGGGTCGAACACCGGGGAGCTGTTTTTT. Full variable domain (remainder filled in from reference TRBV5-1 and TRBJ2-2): KAGVTQTPRYLIKTRGQQVTLSCSPISGHRSVSWYQQTPGQGLQFLFEYFSETQRNKGNFPGRFSGRQFSNSRSEMNVSTLELGDSALYLCASSRTGSNTGELFFGEGSRLTVL.

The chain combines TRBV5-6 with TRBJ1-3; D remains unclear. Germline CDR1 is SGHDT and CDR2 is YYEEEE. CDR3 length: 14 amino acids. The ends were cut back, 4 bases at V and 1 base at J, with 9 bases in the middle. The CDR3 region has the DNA TGTGCCAGCAGCCGACATATATCTGGAAACACCATATATTTT. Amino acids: CASSRHISGNTIYF.

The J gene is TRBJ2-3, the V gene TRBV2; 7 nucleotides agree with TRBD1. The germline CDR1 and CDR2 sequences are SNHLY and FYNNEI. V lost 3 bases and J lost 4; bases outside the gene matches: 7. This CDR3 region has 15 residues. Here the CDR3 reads CASSDGRGKADTQYF. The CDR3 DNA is TGTGCCAGCAGTGACGGCAGGGGGAAGGCAGATACGCAGTATTTT.

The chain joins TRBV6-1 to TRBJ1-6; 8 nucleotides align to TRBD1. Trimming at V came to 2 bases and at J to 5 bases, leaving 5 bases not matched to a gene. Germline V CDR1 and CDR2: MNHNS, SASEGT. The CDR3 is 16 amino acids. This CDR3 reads CASSEFQGQDNSPLHF. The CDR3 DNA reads TGTGCCAGCAGTGAATTTCAGGGACAGGATAATTCACCCCTCCACTTT.

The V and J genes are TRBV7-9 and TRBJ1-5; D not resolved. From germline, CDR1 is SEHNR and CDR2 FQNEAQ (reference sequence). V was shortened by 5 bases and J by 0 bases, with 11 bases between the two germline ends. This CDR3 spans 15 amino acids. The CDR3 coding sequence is TGTGCCAGCAGCCCCTTCGGAGATAGCAATCAGCCCCAGCATTTT. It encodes CASSPFGDSNQPQHF.

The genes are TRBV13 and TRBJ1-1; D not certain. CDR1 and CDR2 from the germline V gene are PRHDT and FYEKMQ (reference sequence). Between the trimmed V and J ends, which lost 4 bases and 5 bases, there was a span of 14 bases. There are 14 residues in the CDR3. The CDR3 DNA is TGTGCCAGCAGCTCAGGATTCCAGGATACTGAAGCTTTCTTT. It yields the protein CASSSGFQDTEAFF.

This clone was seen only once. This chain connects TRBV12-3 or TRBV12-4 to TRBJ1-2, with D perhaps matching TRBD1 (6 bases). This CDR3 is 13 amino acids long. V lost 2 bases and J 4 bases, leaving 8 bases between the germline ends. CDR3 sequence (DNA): TGTGCCAGCAGTTTACAGGGGATCTATGGCTACACCTTC. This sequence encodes CASSLQGIYGYTF.

CDR3: CASSLTGGGSYEQYF. CDR3 nucleotides: TGTGCCAGCAGCCTAACAGGTGGCGGATCCTACGAGCAGTACTTC. This sequence joins TRBV14 and TRBJ2-7; maybe TRBD1 (5 bases). Germline V gene sequence: CDR1 SGHDN, CDR2 FVKESK. Trimming took 4 bases from V and 1 from J, leaving 14 bases between them. The length of the CDR3 is 15 residues.

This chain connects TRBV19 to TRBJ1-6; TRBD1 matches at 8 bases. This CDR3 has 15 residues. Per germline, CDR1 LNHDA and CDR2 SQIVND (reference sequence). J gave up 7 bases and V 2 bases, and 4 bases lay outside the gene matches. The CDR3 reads CASSISGGTNSPLHF. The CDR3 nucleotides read TGTGCCAGTAGTATATCAGGGGGCACCAATTCACCCCTCCACTTT.

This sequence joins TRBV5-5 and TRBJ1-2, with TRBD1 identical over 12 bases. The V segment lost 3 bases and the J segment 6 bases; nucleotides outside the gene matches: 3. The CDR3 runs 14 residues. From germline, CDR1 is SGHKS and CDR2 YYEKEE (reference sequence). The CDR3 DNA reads TGTGCCAGCAGCTGGGACAGGGGGCAGGATGGCTACACCTTC. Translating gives CASSWDRGQDGYTF.